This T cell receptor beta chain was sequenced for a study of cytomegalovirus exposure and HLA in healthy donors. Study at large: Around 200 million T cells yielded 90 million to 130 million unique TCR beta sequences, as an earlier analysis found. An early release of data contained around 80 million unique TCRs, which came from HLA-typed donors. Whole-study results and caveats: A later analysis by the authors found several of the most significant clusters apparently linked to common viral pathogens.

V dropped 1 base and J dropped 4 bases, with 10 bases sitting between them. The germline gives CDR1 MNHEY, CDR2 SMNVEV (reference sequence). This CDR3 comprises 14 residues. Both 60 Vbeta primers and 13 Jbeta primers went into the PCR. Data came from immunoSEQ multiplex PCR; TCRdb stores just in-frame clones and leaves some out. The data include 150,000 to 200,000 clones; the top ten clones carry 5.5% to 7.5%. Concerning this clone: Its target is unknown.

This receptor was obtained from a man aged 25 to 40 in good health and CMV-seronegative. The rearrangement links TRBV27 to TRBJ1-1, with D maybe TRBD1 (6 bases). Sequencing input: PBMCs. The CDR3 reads CASSLWGGGTEAFF. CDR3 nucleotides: TGTGCCAGCAGTTTATGGGGAGGGGGCACTGAAGCTTTCTTT.